These 9 T cell receptor beta chains were sequenced from one sample in a study of T cells in women clearing cervical HPV infection. TCRdb keeps only in-frame clones here, not all; method: immunoSEQ multiplex PCR. Recorded for this sample: 20,000 to 30,000 clones. Sample: blood buffy coat. The receptors derive from a woman aged 18 to 75 with a cervical HPV16 infection that either progressed to CIN3+ or cleared (not recorded which).

To note about this clone: The CDR3 end lies 3 residues beyond the end of the read and is filled in from the germline J gene. The rearrangement uses TRBV7-7 and TRBJ2-3; D is unclear. Per the germline V gene, CDR1 is SSHAT and CDR2 is FNYEAQ (reference sequence). The CDR3 extends over 16 amino acids. The CDR3: CASSLAHIVPQETQYF. CDR3 DNA (partial): TGTGCCAGCAGCTTAGCCCACATTGTCCCACAAGAGACG.

Remarks on this clone: The CDR3 extends 3 residues past the end of the read, so its final part is completed from the germline J gene. The V gene is TRBV5-6, the J gene TRBJ1-2; D is uncertain. From germline, CDR1 is SGHDT and CDR2 YYEEEE. The CDR3 length is 13 residues. CDR3: CASSLGYQAGYTF. Incomplete CDR3 DNA: TGTGCCAGCAGCTTAGGGTATCAAGCAGGC. Full variable domain (rest looked up from reference TRBV5-6 and TRBJ1-2): DAGVTQSPTHLIKTRGQQVTLRCSPKSGHDTVSWYQQALGQGPQFIFQYYEEEERQRGNFPDRFSGHQFPNYSSELNVNALLLGDSALYLCASSLGYQAGYTFGSGTRLTVV.

A note on this clone: The read stops 3 residues short of the end of the CDR3; the missing end is completed from the germline J gene. The chain combines TRBV19 with TRBJ1-5, with unresolved D. Looked up from germline, CDR1 is LNHDA and CDR2 is SQIVND (reference sequence). This CDR3 is built from 17 residues. V was clipped by 3 bases and J by 3 bases, with 18 bases between them. This CDR3 is CASSIGGQYVLNQPQHF. The part of the CDR3 DNA that was read is TGTGCCAGTAGTATCGGTGGGCAGTACGTCCTCAATCAGCCC.

As concerns this clone: The sequence runs out 3 residues before the end of the CDR3; the remainder is reconstructed from the germline J gene. The chain combines TRBV5-1 with TRBJ2-6, with no clear D. V was pared by 0 bases and J by 2 bases, with 9 bases between. In germline, CDR1 is SGHRS, CDR2 YFSETQ. This CDR3 contains 16 residues. CDR3 region: CASSLAVRAGANVLTF. The DNA read from the CDR3 is TGCGCCAGCAGCTTGGCCGTAAGGGCTGGGGCCAACGTC.

To note about this clone: Read coverage stops 3 residues before the CDR3 terminus; the germline J gene supplies the remainder. The gene calls are TRBV7-7 and TRBJ1-2; D remains ambiguous. Germline V lookup: CDR1 SSHAT, CDR2 FNYEAQ (reference sequence). This CDR3 region has 13 residues. The CDR3 spells CASSLVPYNDYTF. CDR3 DNA, as far as it was read: TGTGCCAGCAGCTTAGTCCCTTACAATGAC.

For this clone: The read terminates 3 residues before the CDR3 end, so the remaining end is supplied by the germline J gene. This chain joins TRBV4-2 and TRBJ2-2, with a tentative D call TRBD1 (5 bases). Germline assignment: CDR1 LGHNA and CDR2 YNFKEQ. Trimming removed 1 base at V and 0 bases at J, with 15 bases between. This CDR3 comprises 18 residues. CDR3 DNA (partial): TGTGCCAGCAGCCAAGGACCCCAGGGCACCACGAACACCGGGGAG. It encodes CASSQGPQGTTNTGE. The whole CDR3 protein is CASSQGPQGTTNTGELFF.

In regard to this clone: The observed sequence ends 3 residues before the CDR3 terminus, with the missing tail filled in from the germline J gene. V gene TRBV7-9 combines with J gene TRBJ2-2; D call uncertain. This CDR3 contains 13 residues. Germline CDR1 reads SEHNR; CDR2 reads FQNEAQ (reference sequence). Partial CDR3 DNA: TGTGCCAGCAGCCCCCGCGCGGATGAAAAG. Translated: CASSPRADEK. The CDR3 reads in full as CASSPRADEKLFF.

On this clone itself: Sequencing ends 3 residues short of the CDR3 end; the germline J gene provides the rest. The chain is built from TRBV7-9 and TRBJ2-2, with unresolved D. This CDR3 has 10 residues. Germline V gene lookup returns CDR1 SEHNR and CDR2 FQNEAQ (reference sequence). With 11 bases removed from V and 3 bases from J, the gap between germline ends came to 4 bases. CDR3 bases read: TGTGCCCAGGACACCGGGGAG. Its protein is CAQDTGE. The complete CDR3 protein is CAQDTGELFF.

CDR3 protein: CASSFQGIEVDEQFF. CDR3 DNA (partial): TGTGCCAGCAGCTTTCAGGGAATAGAGGTTGATGAG. V gene TRBV7-2 combines with J gene TRBJ2-1, with a tentative D call TRBD1 (5 bases). The CDR3 end falls 3 residues outside the read, so it is completed with the germline J gene. Trimming removed 3 bases from V and 8 bases from J, with 17 bases in between. Germline V gene data show CDR1 as SGHTA and CDR2 as FQGNSA. This CDR3 has 15 amino acids.